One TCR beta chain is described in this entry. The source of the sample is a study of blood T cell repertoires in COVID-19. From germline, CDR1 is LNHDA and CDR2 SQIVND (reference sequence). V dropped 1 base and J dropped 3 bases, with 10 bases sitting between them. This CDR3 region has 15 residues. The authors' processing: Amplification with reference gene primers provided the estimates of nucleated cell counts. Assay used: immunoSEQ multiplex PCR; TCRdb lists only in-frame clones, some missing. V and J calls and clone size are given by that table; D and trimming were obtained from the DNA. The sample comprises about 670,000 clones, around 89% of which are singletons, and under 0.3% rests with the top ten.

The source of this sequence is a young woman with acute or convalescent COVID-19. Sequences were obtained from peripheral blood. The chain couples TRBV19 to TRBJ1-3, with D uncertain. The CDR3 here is CASSIARNFGNTIYF. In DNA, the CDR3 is TGTGCCAGTAGTATAGCCAGGAACTTTGGAAACACCATATATTTT.